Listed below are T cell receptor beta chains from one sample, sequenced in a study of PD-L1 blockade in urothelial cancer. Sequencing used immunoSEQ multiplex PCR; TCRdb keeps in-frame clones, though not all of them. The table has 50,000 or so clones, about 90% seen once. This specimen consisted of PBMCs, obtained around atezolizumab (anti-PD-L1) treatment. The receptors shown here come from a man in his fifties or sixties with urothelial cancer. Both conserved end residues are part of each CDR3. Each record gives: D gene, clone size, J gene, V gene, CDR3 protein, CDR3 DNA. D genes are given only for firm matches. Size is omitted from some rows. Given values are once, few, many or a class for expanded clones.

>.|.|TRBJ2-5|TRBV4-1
CASSQDAGNQETQYF
TGCGCCAGCAGCCAAGATGCCGGGAACCAAGAGACCCAGTACTTC
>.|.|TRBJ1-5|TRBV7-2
CASSRSMENQPQHF
TGTGCCAGCAGCAGGTCCATGGAGAATCAGCCCCAGCATTTT
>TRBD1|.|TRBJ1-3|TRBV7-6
CASSHSTGQEGNTIYF
TGTGCCAGCAGCCACTCGACAGGGCAAGAAGGAAACACCATATATTTT
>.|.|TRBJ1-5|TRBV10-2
CATRNGRDQPQHF
TGCGCCACGAGGAACGGGAGGGATCAGCCCCAGCATTTT
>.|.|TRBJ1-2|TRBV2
CASTDSGFGYGYTF
TGTGCCAGCACCGACTCAGGGTTTGGATATGGCTACACCTTC
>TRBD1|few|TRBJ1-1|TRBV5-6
CASSSQGAHTEAFF
TGTGCCAGCAGCTCTCAGGGGGCTCACACTGAAGCTTTCTTT
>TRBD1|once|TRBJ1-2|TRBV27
CASSFLGQGYGYTF
TGTGCCAGCAGTTTTCTCGGACAGGGTTATGGCTACACCTTC
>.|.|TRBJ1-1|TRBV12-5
CASGPNRVQAFF
TGTGCTAGTGGTCCTAATCGGGTCCAAGCTTTCTTT
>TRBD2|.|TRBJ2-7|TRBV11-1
CASSLETSAGAYEQYF
TGTGCCAGCAGCTTAGAGACTAGCGCGGGAGCCTACGAGCAGTACTTC
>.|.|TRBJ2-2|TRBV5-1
CASSSRNVQGAPGELFF
TGCGCCAGCAGCTCGAGGAATGTACAGGGTGCGCCCGGGGAGCTGTTTTTT
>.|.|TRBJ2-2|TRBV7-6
CASSFGVRQGNTGELFF
TGTGCCAGCAGCTTTGGGGTTCGGCAGGGGAACACCGGGGAGCTGTTTTTT
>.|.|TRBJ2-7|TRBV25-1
CASSEYKGSNEQYF
TGTGCCAGCAGTGAATATAAGGGGTCGAACGAGCAGTACTTC
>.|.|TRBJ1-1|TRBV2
CASKGGVNTEAFF
TGTGCCAGCAAAGGGGGAGTGAACACTGAAGCTTTCTTT
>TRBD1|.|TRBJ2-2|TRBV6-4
CASSALGTGNTGELFF
TGTGCCAGCAGTGCTCTCGGGACAGGGAATACCGGGGAGCTGTTTTTT
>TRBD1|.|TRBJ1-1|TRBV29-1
CSVRLTGAGTEAFF
TGCAGCGTGAGATTGACAGGGGCTGGCACTGAAGCTTTCTTT